These 27 T cell receptor beta chains came from one sample sequenced in a study of cytomegalovirus exposure and HLA in healthy donors. Vbeta (60) and Jbeta (13) primers were used in the PCR. This table comes from immunoSEQ multiplex PCR, and its TCRdb copy is limited to in-frame clones, with some not included. The sample includes more than 90,000 clones, about four fifths of them seen just once. Sequenced sample: PBMCs. Receptor source: a middle-aged woman in good health and CMV-seronegative.

J is TRBJ2-6 and V is TRBV19; D uncertain. The CDR3 contains 15 residues. Per the germline V gene, CDR1 is LNHDA and CDR2 is SQIVND (reference sequence). Trimming cost V 7 bases and J 0 bases, with 10 bases left between them. In DNA, the CDR3 is TGTGCCAGTAATACGGCTAGCTCTGGGGCCAACGTCCTGACTTTC. As protein: CASNTASSGANVLTF. The entire variable domain, with the rest obtained from reference TRBV19 and TRBJ2-6, is as follows: DGGITQSPKYLFRKEGQNVTLSCEQNLNHDAMYWYRQDPGQGLRLIYYSQIVNDFQKGDIAEGYSVSREKKESFPLTVTSAQKNPTAFYLCASNTASSGANVLTFGAGSRLTVL.

The chain recombines TRBV6-1 with TRBJ2-5, with D possibly TRBD1 on 6 matching bases. With the DNA end fitting TRBJ2-7 better, the J assignment may be wrong. CDR1 is MNHNS and CDR2 is SASEGT in the germline V gene. The CDR3 covers 15 residues. CDR3 amino acids: CASSEDGRGVAEQYF. The CDR3 region has the DNA TGTGCCAGCAGTGAAGACGGCAGGGGTGTAGCCGAGCAGTACTTC.

The CDR3 reads CASSLRDTSYEQYF. Written as DNA, the CDR3 is TGTGCCAGCAGCCTCCGGGACACCTCCTACGAGCAGTACTTC. The chain combines TRBV7-6 with TRBJ2-7; D perhaps matches TRBD1 (6 bases). Germline V gene sequence: CDR1 SGHVS, CDR2 FNYEAQ. The CDR3 sequence is 14 residues long. Trimming removed 5 bases at V and 0 bases at J, with 11 bases between.

As for this clone: One end of the junction varies from germline; a read error may be responsible. The chain combines TRBV6-5 with TRBJ1-1; 7 bases fit TRBD1. CDR1 is MNHEY, CDR2 SVGAGI, per germline. The CDR3 has 11 residues. CDR3 protein: CASSSGSNRGF. CDR3 nucleotides: TGTGCCAGCAGTTCGGGGTCTAACAGGGGCTTT.

A few counts support this clone. The V and J genes are TRBV27 and TRBJ2-5, with D maybe TRBD2 (6 bases). V was shortened by 6 bases and J by 4 bases, with 15 bases between the two germline ends. The CDR3 has 14 amino acids. CDR1 is MNHEY, CDR2 SMNVEV, per germline (reference sequence). The CDR3 nucleotides read TGTGCCAGCAGAGGAGGGGCTTTGACAGAGACCCAGTACTTC. It codes for CASRGGALTETQYF.

The rearrangement joins TRBV6-4 to TRBJ2-5; no firm D call. Per germline, CDR1 MRHNA and CDR2 SNTAGT. The V end lost 4 bases, the J end lost 4 bases, and 19 bases lay between the germline ends. This CDR3 contains 16 residues. The CDR3 here is CASSGPFGPPGETQYF. The CDR3 DNA follows: TGTGCCAGCAGTGGGCCTTTTGGGCCACCCGGAGAGACCCAGTACTTC.

This rearrangement joins TRBV9 to TRBJ2-7; possibly TRBD1 for D (5 bases). Germline V gene lookup returns CDR1 SGDLS and CDR2 YYNGEE. V lost 3 bases and J 6 bases, leaving 13 bases between the germline ends. CDR3 length: 13 amino acids. CDR3 protein: CASSAEWGAEQYF. For the CDR3, the DNA is TGTGCCAGCAGCGCAGAGTGGGGCGCCGAGCAGTACTTC.

This clone was counted a single time. V and J are TRBV27 and TRBJ1-2, with D unresolved. From germline, CDR1 is MNHEY and CDR2 SMNVEV (reference sequence). V lost 0 bases to trimming and J lost 4 bases, with 6 bases between them. The CDR3 extends over 13 amino acids. CDR3 sequence reads: CASSLSAFYGYTF. The CDR3 bases are TGTGCCAGCAGTTTATCAGCATTCTATGGCTACACCTTC.

This clone was observed a single time. V usage is TRBV28 and J usage is TRBJ2-7; TRBD1 might be the D (5 bases). The V end lost 7 bases, the J end lost 1 base, and 11 bases lay between the germline ends. This CDR3 has 13 residues. Germline values: CDR1 MDHEN, CDR2 SYDVKM. CDR3 sequence: CASIGVWSYEQYF. The DNA for the CDR3 is TGTGCCAGCATAGGGGTTTGGTCCTACGAGCAGTACTTC.

J is TRBJ2-3 and V is TRBV13; 8 bases map to TRBD2. The V and J ends lost 5 bases and 5 bases, in that order; junction bases with no gene match: 9. This CDR3 comprises 15 residues. Germline CDR1 PRHDT, CDR2 FYEKMQ (reference sequence). The CDR3, as DNA: TGTGCCAGCAGCCCTCGGGGGGGGGCGGTAGATACGCAGTATTTT. Its protein product is CASSPRGGAVDTQYF. The full variable domain, its missing parts supplied by reference TRBV13 and TRBJ2-3, is AAGVIQSPRHLIKEKRETATLKCYPIPRHDTVYWYQQGPGQDPQFLISFYEKMQSDKGSIPDRFSAQQFSDYHSELNMSSLELGDSALYFCASSPRGGAVDTQYFGPGTRLTVL.

This chain links TRBV10-3 with TRBJ1-5; tentative D call: TRBD1 (5 bases). The CDR3 is 16 residues long. Trimming took off 10 bases at V and 14 bases at J, with 33 bases between the two ends. From germline, CDR1 is ENHRY and CDR2 SYGVKD. The CDR3 loop reads CATTPDSGGGYPPEHF. The CDR3 DNA is TGTGCCACAACTCCGGATTCGGGGGGAGGGTACCCACCGGAGCATTTT.

The V gene is TRBV6-5, the J gene TRBJ2-7, with D possibly TRBD2 on 5 matching bases. This CDR3 contains 13 residues. Trimming took 6 bases from V and 5 from J, leaving 14 bases between them. Germline loops: CDR1 MNHEY, CDR2 SVGAGI. This CDR3 reads CASSPREGHEQYF. The CDR3 coding sequence is TGTGCCAGCAGCCCGCGTGAGGGCCACGAGCAGTACTTC.

The chain joins TRBV28 to TRBJ1-2; a possible D gene is TRBD1 (5 bases). The ends were cut back, 4 bases at V and 4 bases at J, with 13 bases in the middle. Looked up from germline, CDR1 is MDHEN and CDR2 is SYDVKM. The CDR3 is 14 residues long. The CDR3 here is CASSSWGLGYGYTF. CDR3 DNA sequence: TGTGCCAGCAGTTCTTGGGGACTTGGCTATGGCTACACCTTC.

The chain is built from TRBV6-6 and TRBJ2-1; D remains ambiguous. This CDR3 region has 16 residues. Germline lookup yields CDR1 MNHNY and CDR2 SVGAGI (reference sequence). Trimming took off 4 bases at V and 8 bases at J, with 21 bases between the two ends. The CDR3 coding sequence is TGTGCCAGCAGTTCTACGACCAGCTGGGCAATTGATGAGCAGTTCTTC. Translation: CASSSTTSWAIDEQFF.

Only a few counts were recorded for this clone. The CDR3: CASSQDLSSYEQYF. The DNA of the CDR3 is TGTGCCAGCAGCCAGGACTTAAGCTCCTACGAGCAGTACTTC. The rearrangement links TRBV9 to TRBJ2-7; tentatively, D is TRBD2 (5 bases). The CDR3 has 14 residues. Trimming pared 4 bases from V and 0 bases from J, leaving 11 bases between. CDR1 and CDR2 (germline): SGDLS, YYNGEE.

The genes are TRBV6-1 and TRBJ2-2, with D possibly being TRBD1 (5 bases). This CDR3 comprises 19 residues. From germline, CDR1 is MNHNS and CDR2 SASEGT. Trimming removed 1 base at V and 0 bases at J, with 18 bases between. The CDR3 region is CASSEGGYVNSTNTGELFF. The CDR3 DNA reads TGTGCCAGCAGTGAAGGGGGCTACGTAAACTCAACGAACACCGGGGAGCTGTTTTTT.

This chain uses TRBV30 with TRBJ2-6; unclear D gene. The V end lost 1 base, the J end lost 0 bases, and 4 bases lay between the germline ends. Germline values: CDR1 GTSNPN, CDR2 SVGIG (reference sequence). The CDR3 consists of 14 residues. CDR3 in DNA: TGTGCCTGGAGTGACGGCTCTGGGGCCAACGTCCTGACTTTC. Its translation is CAWSDGSGANVLTF.

The chain combines TRBV28 with TRBJ2-5; D gene ambiguous. In germline, CDR1 is MDHEN, CDR2 SYDVKM. CDR3 size: 17 residues. The V and J ends lost 2 bases and 1 base respectively, with 17 bases between them. The CDR3: CASSLRRSLGLQETQYF. CDR3 sequence (DNA): TGTGCCAGCAGTTTACGCCGCAGTCTAGGCCTCCAAGAGACCCAGTACTTC.

The gene calls are TRBV12-5 and TRBJ2-1; 7 positions match TRBD2. The J segment lost 7 bases and the V segment lost 6 bases, leaving 12 bases of the junction unmatched. Germline V CDR1 and CDR2: LGHNT, FRNRAP. The CDR3 runs 15 residues. The CDR3 region is CASGPTNSGINEQFF. The CDR3 nucleotides are TGTGCTAGTGGCCCCACCAACAGCGGGATTAATGAGCAGTTCTTC.

The chain joins TRBV4-1 to TRBJ2-1; 7 bases match TRBD2. Germline lookup yields CDR1 MGHRA and CDR2 YSYEKL. V gave up 4 bases and J gave up 8 bases; unmatched junction bases: 11. This CDR3 region has 15 residues. CDR3 residues: CASSPTSASRDEQFF. The CDR3 DNA reads as TGCGCCAGCAGCCCTACTAGCGCGAGCAGGGATGAGCAGTTCTTC.

This clone has just one count. The rearrangement links TRBV5-4 to TRBJ1-2; 7 bases match TRBD1. The length of the CDR3 is 14 residues. The V and J ends lost 4 bases and 4 bases, in that order; junction bases with no gene match: 7. The V gene's germline CDR1 is SGHNT and CDR2 YYREEE (reference sequence). CDR3 nucleotide sequence: TGTGCCAGCAGCCCGGACAGGTTAGGCTATGGCTACACCTTC. Protein product: CASSPDRLGYGYTF.

V usage is TRBV28 and J usage is TRBJ2-5, with D maybe TRBD1 (5 bases). Judging by the DNA end, TRBJ2-7 fits better; the J call may be wrong. CDR1 is MDHEN, CDR2 SYDVKM, per germline. This CDR3 is built from 15 residues. In DNA form, the CDR3 reads TGTGCCAGCACACCTGGCTTTGGCAGGGACTACGAGCAGTACTTC. Protein product: CASTPGFGRDYEQYF.

The sample holds a few counts of this clone. The chain links TRBV27 to TRBJ2-1, with TRBD2 matching over 9 bases. CDR1 and CDR2 from the germline V gene are MNHEY and SMNVEV (reference sequence). V shed 7 bases, J shed 7 bases, and the junction held 8 bases outside the gene matches. This CDR3 is built from 14 residues. Here the CDR3 reads CASKRTSAKNEQFF. The CDR3 DNA sequence: TGTGCCAGCAAGAGGACTAGCGCCAAAAATGAGCAGTTCTTC.

This clone occurred once. The chain combines TRBV30 with TRBJ1-5, with 10 bases that match TRBD1. The germline V gene has CDR1 GTSNPN and CDR2 SVGIG (reference sequence). The CDR3 spans 18 residues. The V gene end was trimmed by 0 bases and the J gene end by 1 base; junction bases not matched to a gene: 9. The CDR3 loop is CAWSVAVTGGLSNQPQHF. CDR3 sequence (DNA): TGTGCCTGGAGTGTTGCGGTGACAGGGGGCTTGAGCAATCAGCCCCAGCATTTT.

The chain joins TRBV10-3 to TRBJ1-5, with D perhaps TRBD1 (5 bases). The V and J ends lost 6 bases and 6 bases respectively, with 15 bases between them. In germline, CDR1 is ENHRY, CDR2 SYGVKD. The CDR3 contains 14 residues. DNA of the CDR3: TGTGCCATCAGCCCGCGGGGCGCGGGTCAGCCCCAGCATTTT. Translating it yields CAISPRGAGQPQHF.

The CDR3 DNA is TGTGCCTGGACGGGACAGGGAGGTTCACCCCTCCACTTT. Protein sequence: CAWTGQGGSPLHF. This chain joins TRBV30 and TRBJ1-6, with 9 bases lining up with TRBD1. Trimming cost V 4 bases and J 9 bases; bases outside gene matches: 4. This CDR3 is 13 amino acids long. Looked up from germline, CDR1 is GTSNPN and CDR2 is SVGIG (reference sequence).

The genes are TRBV7-9 and TRBJ1-4; D might be TRBD1 (5 bases). Per germline, CDR1 SEHNR and CDR2 FQNEAQ (reference sequence). This CDR3 is 15 amino acids long. V was pared by 5 bases and J by 6 bases, with 16 bases between. CDR3 sequence: CASSVPGRGDEKLFF. The CDR3 DNA is TGTGCCAGCAGCGTACCGGGGCGCGGGGATGAAAAACTGTTTTTT.